This is a list of T cell receptor beta chains from one sample in a study of cytomegalovirus exposure and HLA in healthy donors. Produced via immunoSEQ multiplex PCR; TCRdb's table is partial and in-frame only. This sample has about 160,000 clones, with 84% found just once. The sequencing input was PBMCs. Every receptor here comes from a man over 45 in good health and CMV-seropositive. The CDR3 runs from the conserved cysteine through the conserved F or W. The D gene is left open where the match is weak. Rows give clone size only sometimes, using once, few, many, or a class for an expanded clone.

clone_size j_call d_call v_call cdr3_aa cdr3_nt
. TRBJ2-3 . TRBV7-9 CASSLLPGTQYF TGTGCCAGCAGCTTACTCCCGGGGACGCAGTATTTT
few TRBJ2-2 . TRBV6-1 CASISPNTGELFF TGTGCCAGCATAAGCCCGAACACCGGGGAGCTGTTTTTT
. TRBJ1-5 . TRBV27 CASSLSIPAGGLGSNQPQHF TGTGCCAGCAGTTTATCGATTCCCGCGGGGGGGTTGGGGAGCAATCAGCCCCAGCATTTT
. TRBJ2-5 TRBD1 TRBV6-6 CASSYKGAETQYF TGTGCCAGCAGTTACAAGGGGGCTGAGACCCAGTACTTC
. TRBJ1-1 . TRBV18 CASSPIQTGGTEAFF TGTGCCAGCTCACCAATCCAAACGGGGGGGACTGAAGCTTTCTTT
. TRBJ1-2 . TRBV6-6 CASSITGEGYTF TGTGCCAGCAGTATCACAGGTGAAGGCTACACCTTC
. TRBJ2-5 TRBD2 TRBV9 CASSALAGASGETQYF TGTGCCAGCAGCGCTCTAGCGGGAGCTAGTGGGGAGACCCAGTACTTC
. TRBJ1-1 . TRBV7-2 CASSLGGTAFF TGTGCCAGCAGCTTAGGAGGAACGGCTTTCTTT
. TRBJ1-1 . TRBV18 CASSPQGLNTEAFF TGTGCCAGCTCACCCCAGGGCTTGAACACTGAAGCTTTCTTT
. TRBJ2-2 . TRBV6-6 CAALNTGELFF TGTGCCGCCCTAAACACCGGGGAGCTGTTTTTT
. TRBJ2-1 . TRBV7-6 CASSLDGSYNEQFF TGTGCCAGCAGCTTAGATGGCAGTTACAATGAGCAGTTCTTC
. TRBJ1-2 TRBD1 TRBV5-4 CAGEIWTGESYGYTF TGTGCCGGCGAGATTTGGACAGGGGAATCCTATGGCTACACCTTC
. TRBJ2-2 . TRBV5-1 CASSLLAGTGELFF TGCGCCAGCAGCTTGCTTGCGGGCACCGGGGAGCTGTTTTTT
few TRBJ1-2 . TRBV4-1 CASSQTGSTYGYTF TGCGCCAGCAGCCAAACAGGGAGTACCTATGGCTACACCTTC
. TRBJ1-4 . TRBV18 CASSPSYQGGVETNEKLFF TGTGCCAGCTCACCAAGCTATCAGGGAGGTGTTGAAACTAATGAAAAACTGTTTTTT
. TRBJ2-1 TRBD1 TRBV4-2 CASSRQGTGVYNEQFF TGTGCCAGCAGCCGGCAGGGGACAGGGGTTTACAATGAGCAGTTCTTC
. TRBJ2-3 . TRBV5-1 CASSPSSGIDTQYF TGCGCCAGCAGCCCTTCATCAGGGATAGATACGCAGTATTTT
. TRBJ2-1 . TRBV7-2 CASSVGGPAYNEQFF TGTGCCAGCAGCGTCGGCGGGCCTGCCTACAATGAGCAGTTCTTC
. TRBJ1-2 . TRBV5-5 CASSLGVVGGRDSGYTF TGTGCCAGCAGCTTGGGAGTTGTCGGTGGCAGGGACTCTGGCTACACCTTC
. TRBJ1-5 . TRBV30 CAWSAGTWAPQHF TGTGCCTGGAGTGCGGGAACCTGGGCGCCCCAGCATTTT
once TRBJ2-2 TRBD1 TRBV27 CASSLAEGTVYLGELFF TGTGCCAGCAGTTTAGCAGAAGGGACAGTGTATTTGGGGGAGCTGTTTTTT
. TRBJ2-1 TRBD2 TRBV25-1 CASSDRGTSVYNEQFF TGTGCCAGCAGTGACCGGGGGACTAGCGTCTACAATGAGCAGTTCTTC
. TRBJ2-1 TRBD2 TRBV6-1 CAIQLAVGTYNEQFF TGTGCCATCCAACTAGCGGTAGGAACCTACAATGAGCAGTTCTTC
once TRBJ2-7 TRBD1 TRBV13 CASQEASGTGGHEQYF TGTGCCAGCCAAGAGGCATCCGGGACAGGGGGCCACGAGCAGTACTTC